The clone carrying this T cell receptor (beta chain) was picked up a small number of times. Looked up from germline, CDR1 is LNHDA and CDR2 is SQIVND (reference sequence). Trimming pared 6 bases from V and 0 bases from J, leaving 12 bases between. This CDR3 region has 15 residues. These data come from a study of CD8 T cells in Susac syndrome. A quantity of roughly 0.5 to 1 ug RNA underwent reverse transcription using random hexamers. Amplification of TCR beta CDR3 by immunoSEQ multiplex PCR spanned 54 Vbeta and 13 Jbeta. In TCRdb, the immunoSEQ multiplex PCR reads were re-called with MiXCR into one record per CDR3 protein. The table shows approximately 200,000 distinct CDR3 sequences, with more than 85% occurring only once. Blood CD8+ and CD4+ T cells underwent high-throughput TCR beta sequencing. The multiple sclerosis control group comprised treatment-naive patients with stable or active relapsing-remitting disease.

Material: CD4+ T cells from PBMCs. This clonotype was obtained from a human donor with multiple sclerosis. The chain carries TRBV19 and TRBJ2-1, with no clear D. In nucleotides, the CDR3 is TGTGCCAGTAGGCCTACAGATAGCTCCTACAATGAGCAGTTCTTC. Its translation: CASRPTDSSYNEQFF.